These 22 T cell receptor beta chains share one sample of origin, sequenced in a study of blood T cell repertoires in COVID-19. Clones were read by immunoSEQ multiplex PCR, and TCRdb kept only the in-frame ones, dropping some. The sample lists about 120,000 clones; 85% to 90% were seen once. Sequenced material: peripheral blood. These TCRs come from a woman in her 50s with acute or convalescent COVID-19.

The chain links TRBV9 to TRBJ2-3, with a tentative D call TRBD2 (5 bases). Trimming removed 2 bases from V and 0 bases from J, with 7 bases in between. The germline gives CDR1 SGDLS, CDR2 YYNGEE. The CDR3 is 14 residues long. CDR3 nucleotides: TGTGCCAGCAGCGTCGGACTTAGCACAGATACGCAGTATTTT. Encoded protein: CASSVGLSTDTQYF.

The chain uses TRBV7-9 and TRBJ1-1, with a weak D call TRBD1 (5 bases). The V gene's germline CDR1 is SEHNR and CDR2 FQNEAQ (reference sequence). The V and J ends lost 7 bases and 10 bases respectively, with 19 bases between them. The CDR3 spans 13 residues. The CDR3 is CASNKVLGGGAFF. The DNA of the CDR3 is TGTGCCAGCAACAAGGTCCTGGGGGGAGGAGCTTTCTTT.

The chain links TRBV5-4 to TRBJ1-1; TRBD1 matches at 9 bases. V was clipped by 4 bases and J by 4 bases; unmatched bases: 8. This CDR3 has 15 residues. Germline loops: CDR1 SGHNT, CDR2 YYREEE (reference sequence). The chain's CDR3 is CASSGQGRTATEAFF. The CDR3 DNA sequence: TGTGCCAGCAGCGGACAGGGGAGAACGGCCACTGAAGCTTTCTTT.

The CDR3 is CASSLTTAGTQYF. The CDR3 DNA reads TGTGCCAGCAGCCTGACTACGGCAGGGACCCAGTACTTC. The V and J genes are TRBV11-2 and TRBJ2-5; possibly TRBD2 for D (5 bases). The CDR3 is 13 amino acids. Germline V gene data show CDR1 as SGHAT and CDR2 as FQNNGV. Deletions cut 5 bases from V and 7 bases from J, with 14 bases between.

This clone was seen just once. The chain links TRBV30 to TRBJ1-4; no definite D call. The CDR3 length is 12 residues. V was cut by 1 base and J by 7 bases, with 7 bases left in between. Germline V lookup: CDR1 GTSNPN, CDR2 SVGIG (reference sequence). CDR3: CAWSAGGEKLFF. The CDR3, as DNA: TGTGCCTGGAGTGCCGGCGGTGAAAAACTGTTTTTT.

This chain joins TRBV29-1 and TRBJ1-2, with D unclear. The germline gives CDR1 SQVTM, CDR2 ANQGSEA. The CDR3 is made up of 13 amino acids. V lost 7 bases and J lost 6, with 18 bases in between. CDR3 protein: CSAAGLGVDGYTF. DNA of the CDR3: TGCAGCGCCGCCGGCCTCGGGGTCGATGGCTACACCTTC.

CDR3 residues: CASIRGNLWEYF. The CDR3 bases are TGTGCCAGCATCCGGGGGAATTTATGGGAGTATTTT. The chain is built from TRBV2 and TRBJ2-3, with a weak D call TRBD2 (6 bases). This CDR3 is built from 12 residues. The ends were cut back, 7 bases at V and 13 bases at J, with 18 bases in the middle. Germline CDR1 is SNHLY and CDR2 is FYNNEI. Complete variable domain (other parts from reference TRBV2 and TRBJ2-3): EPEVTQTPSHQVTQMGQEVILRCVPISNHLYFYWYRQILGQKVEFLVSFYNNEISEKSEIFDDQFSVERPDGSNFTLKIRSTKLEDSAMYFCASIRGNLWEYFGPGTRLTVL.

This chain uses TRBV4-3 with TRBJ2-1; D is possibly TRBD2 (8 bases). This CDR3 comprises 17 residues. The V and J ends lost 2 bases and 5 bases respectively, with 19 bases between them. Germline CDR1 and CDR2: LGHNA and YSLEER. The CDR3: CASSQPLGTAGDNEQFF. CDR3 nucleotide sequence: TGCGCCAGCAGCCAACCTTTGGGGACAGCGGGGGACAATGAGCAGTTCTTC.

The J gene is TRBJ2-7, the V gene TRBV7-8; a possible D gene is TRBD2 (5 bases). V lost 3 bases, J lost 3 bases, and 15 bases lay in between. Germline V CDR1 and CDR2: SGHVS, FQNEAQ. The CDR3 is made up of 15 amino acids. The CDR3: CASSLEDRPLYEQYF. DNA for the CDR3: TGTGCCAGCAGCTTGGAGGATCGTCCCCTCTACGAGCAGTACTTC.

In its sample, this clone was seen a few times. This rearrangement joins TRBV11-3 to TRBJ2-6; 10 bases map to TRBD1. The CDR3 has 19 residues. With 4 bases clipped from V and 1 base from J, the junction kept 10 bases outside the gene matches. CDR1 and CDR2 from the germline V gene are SGHNT and YENEEA. CDR3 sequence reads: CASSSGQGSSRSGANVLTF. CDR3 nucleotides: TGTGCCAGCAGCTCGGGACAGGGGAGTTCGAGGTCTGGGGCCAACGTCCTGACTTTC.

The chain is built from TRBV6-1 and TRBJ1-2, with D tentatively TRBD1 (5 bases). Trimming cost V 2 bases and J 7 bases, with 11 bases left between them. The length of the CDR3 is 13 residues. Per the germline V gene, CDR1 is MNHNS and CDR2 is SASEGT. CDR3 nucleotide sequence: TGTGCCAGCAGTGAACGGGGGGTCCGTGGCTACACCTTC. It translates to CASSERGVRGYTF.

The chain employs TRBV9 and TRBJ2-1; 8 positions agree with TRBD2. Germline CDR1 and CDR2: SGDLS and YYNGEE. V was clipped by 5 bases and J by 2 bases; unmatched bases: 6. The CDR3 has 15 residues. The CDR3 is CASSLAGFTYNEQFF. The CDR3 DNA follows: TGTGCCAGCAGTCTAGCGGGCTTTACCTACAATGAGCAGTTCTTC.

J is TRBJ1-4 and V is TRBV19; 7 bases are a match to TRBD1. The J segment lost 7 bases and the V segment lost 5 bases, leaving 10 bases of the junction unmatched. The germline V gene encodes CDR1 LNHDA and CDR2 SQIVND (reference sequence). The CDR3 covers 15 residues. The CDR3 DNA is TGTGCCAGTAGTCCCAACAGGGGACCCCGTGAAAAACTGTTTTTT. Translated: CASSPNRGPREKLFF.

The chain carries TRBV30 and TRBJ1-5, with D possibly TRBD1 on 5 matching bases. V was trimmed by 1 base and J by 9 bases, leaving 13 bases between them. CDR3 length: 13 residues. Per germline, CDR1 GTSNPN and CDR2 SVGIG (reference sequence). In DNA form, the CDR3 reads TGTGCCTGGAGTGCAGGGAACATCGGGCCCCAGCATTTT. As protein: CAWSAGNIGPQHF.

V and J are TRBV7-2 and TRBJ2-1; TRBD1 matches 7 bases. The CDR3 has 15 amino acids. Germline CDR1 and CDR2: SGHTA and FQGNSA. V lost 3 bases, J lost 3 bases, and 5 bases stayed unmatched. CDR3 residues: CASSFEGAFYNEQFF. CDR3 DNA sequence: TGTGCCAGCAGCTTCGAGGGGGCCTTCTACAATGAGCAGTTCTTC.

The rearrangement uses TRBV29-1 and TRBJ2-7; TRBD2 matches 7 bases. J lost 3 bases, V lost 6 bases, and 2 bases had no gene match. The CDR3 runs to 11 residues. Germline-derived CDR1 and CDR2 are SQVTM and ANQGSEA. CDR3 coding DNA: TGCAGCGTAGAGCGGGGCTACGAGCAGTACTTC. This sequence encodes CSVERGYEQYF.

V gene TRBV19 combines with J gene TRBJ1-2; D gene uncertain. Trimming left V 5 bases short and J 3 bases short, with 13 bases between. The length of the CDR3 is 14 residues. The V gene's germline CDR1 is LNHDA and CDR2 SQIVND (reference sequence). Written as DNA, the CDR3 is TGTGCCAGTAGTCCGCGACACGGGGACTATGGCTACACCTTC. Residues: CASSPRHGDYGYTF.

In this sample, this clone turned up once. The V gene is TRBV5-1, the J gene TRBJ2-1; TRBD1 might be the D (5 bases). Trimming removed 0 bases from V and 5 bases from J, with 15 bases in between. CDR3 length: 16 amino acids. Germline values: CDR1 SGHRS, CDR2 YFSETQ. The CDR3 reads CASSLAKGWSNNEQFF. The DNA for the CDR3 is TGCGCCAGCAGCTTGGCCAAGGGGTGGTCCAACAATGAGCAGTTCTTC.

This clone was detected only once. J is TRBJ1-4 and V is TRBV18, with 7 nucleotides matching TRBD1. The ends lost 1 base at V and 7 bases at J; junction bases unmatched: 9. Germline V lookup: CDR1 KGHSH, CDR2 LQKENI. The CDR3 is made up of 16 amino acids. CDR3 DNA sequence: TGTGCCAGCTCACCACGGGCCGGGACAGAGGGTGAAAAACTGTTTTTT. Translated: CASSPRAGTEGEKLFF. The full variable domain, in which reference TRBV18 and TRBJ1-4 provide the parts outside the CDR3, is NAGVMQNPRHLVRRRGQEARLRCSPMKGHSHVYWYRQLPEEGLKFMVYLQKENIIDESGMPKERFSAEFPKEGPSILRIQQVVRGDSAAYFCASSPRAGTEGEKLFFGSGTQLSVL.

This chain connects TRBV7-9 to TRBJ2-1, with TRBD1 as a possible D gene (6 bases). The CDR3 loop spans 13 amino acids. The germline gives CDR1 SEHNR, CDR2 FQNEAQ (reference sequence). V dropped 7 bases and J dropped 4 bases, with 11 bases sitting between them. CDR3 in DNA: TGTGCCAGCACTTCAGGACAGTACAATGAGCAGTTCTTC. It encodes CASTSGQYNEQFF.

This clone was observed a few times. The chain is built from TRBV5-1 and TRBJ1-1; D remains ambiguous. The CDR3 has 12 amino acids. V gave up 3 bases and J gave up 1 base, with 4 bases separating them. Germline CDR1 is SGHRS and CDR2 is YFSETQ. CDR3 DNA: TGCGCCAGCAGCTCCAAGAACACTGAAGCTTTCTTT. It translates to CASSSKNTEAFF.

The rearrangement uses TRBV27 and TRBJ2-3; the match to TRBD1 covers 7 bases. The CDR3 runs to 13 residues. In germline, CDR1 is MNHEY, CDR2 SMNVEV (reference sequence). V was clipped by 6 bases and J by 3 bases; unmatched bases: 3. The CDR3 DNA reads as TGTGCCAGCAGGACAGGGAGAACAGATACGCAGTATTTT. Translated, it gives CASRTGRTDTQYF.